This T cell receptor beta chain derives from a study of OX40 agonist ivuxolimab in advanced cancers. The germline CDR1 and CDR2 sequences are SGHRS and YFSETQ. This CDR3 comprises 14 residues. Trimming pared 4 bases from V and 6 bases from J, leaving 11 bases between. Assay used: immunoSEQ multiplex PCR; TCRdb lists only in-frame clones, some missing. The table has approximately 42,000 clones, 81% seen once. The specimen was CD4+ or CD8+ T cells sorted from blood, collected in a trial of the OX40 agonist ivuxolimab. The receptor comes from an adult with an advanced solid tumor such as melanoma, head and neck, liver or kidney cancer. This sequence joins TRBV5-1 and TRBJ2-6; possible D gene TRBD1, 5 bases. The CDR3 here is CASSTDSVANVLTF. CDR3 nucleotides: TGCGCCAGCAGCACCGACAGTGTGGCCAACGTCCTGACTTTC.